A selection of T cell receptor beta chains follows, all from one sample in a study of blood T cell repertoires in COVID-19. This table comes from immunoSEQ multiplex PCR, and its TCRdb copy is limited to in-frame clones, with some not included. The sample shows 140,000 to 150,000 clones, about 83% of them seen only once. The sequenced material came from peripheral blood. All receptors derive from a man aged 50 or older with acute or convalescent COVID-19. The CDR3 runs from the conserved cysteine through the conserved F or W. Each record gives: J gene, clone size, D gene, V gene, CDR3 protein. The D gene is left open where the match is weak. Part of the rows lack a size; the others show once, few, many or a class for expanded clones.

>TRBJ2-5|few|-|TRBV30
CAWSRGIVETQYF
>TRBJ2-1|-|-|TRBV5-1
CASRGEAVRNEQFF
>TRBJ1-5|-|-|TRBV3-1/TRBV3-2
CASSHSIRGSNQPQHF
>TRBJ1-1|-|TRBD1|TRBV2
CASSVDRGRNTEAFF
>TRBJ2-3|-|TRBD2|TRBV6-1
CASSGQSGLATDTQYF
>TRBJ1-5|-|-|TRBV20-1
CSASTGRFQPQHF
>TRBJ1-5|-|TRBD1|TRBV2
CASSLQGGWNQPQHF
>TRBJ1-4|-|-|TRBV5-1
CASSQDSKPEKLFF
>TRBJ1-5|once|TRBD1|TRBV2
CASSPGTGNQPQHF
>TRBJ1-5|-|TRBD1|TRBV24-1
CASPDRGGDLIYSNQPQHF
>TRBJ1-5|once|-|TRBV12-5
CASGLGQDRGRTQPQHF
>TRBJ2-7|-|-|TRBV18
CASSSAGSSYEQYF
>TRBJ1-1|few|-|TRBV27
CASSTRTGIRAAEAFF
>TRBJ1-2|-|-|TRBV19
CASEHRTGIGYTF
>TRBJ2-7|-|-|TRBV7-9
CASSLDAGFAYEQYF
>TRBJ2-1|-|-|TRBV3-1/TRBV3-2
CASSQVKAALYNEQFF
>TRBJ1-6|-|-|TRBV5-4
CASSPNQGDNSPLHF
>TRBJ1-1|-|-|TRBV30
CAWSVRPGENTEAFF
>TRBJ1-6|-|-|TRBV27
CASSLIQGGNSPLHF
>TRBJ1-2|-|-|TRBV19
CATRQVQGRGMAF
>TRBJ2-5|-|-|TRBV6-5
CASSYTGLETQYF
>TRBJ1-1|-|-|TRBV27
CASSKREGGKWNTEAFF
>TRBJ1-2|-|TRBD1|TRBV19
CASTPNRGTGDGYTF
>TRBJ2-7|-|-|TRBV2
CASNFGRDRPYEQYF
>TRBJ1-4|once|-|TRBV2
CASSHRENEKLFF
>TRBJ2-1|-|TRBD1|TRBV19
CAIGYRGTYNEQFF
>TRBJ2-5|once|-|TRBV6-5
CASRQTGEETQYF
>TRBJ1-2|-|TRBD1|TRBV5-1
CASSPGQGYGYTF
>TRBJ2-1|-|-|TRBV6-5
CASSPRDFNEQFF
>TRBJ2-2|-|-|TRBV3-1/TRBV3-2
CASSQVPGAGELFF
>TRBJ1-6|-|-|TRBV9
CASSPRTNYNSPLHF
>TRBJ1-1|-|-|TRBV5-5
CASSLGGRPEAFF
>TRBJ1-2|-|TRBD1|TRBV7-2
CASSTRTGQDYGYTF
>TRBJ1-4|-|-|TRBV20-1
CSASFPVSEKLFF
>TRBJ2-1|-|-|TRBV27
CASSLYQGTYNEQFF
>TRBJ1-1|few|-|TRBV7-3
CASSRAGRTEAFF
>TRBJ2-3|-|-|TRBV10-3
CAIRVGQPVYTQYF
>TRBJ1-1|-|-|TRBV7-9
CASRGSGSGSFF
>TRBJ1-2|-|-|TRBV27
CASSPGSNYGYTF
>TRBJ2-5|-|TRBD1|TRBV29-1
CSQGQGGRETQYF
>TRBJ2-1|-|-|TRBV5-8
CASSDGDYNEQFF
>TRBJ1-6|-|-|TRBV11-2
CASSSTYNSPLHF
>TRBJ2-2|-|TRBD1|TRBV5-1
CASSSGTGTGGELFF
>TRBJ1-2|-|-|TRBV12-3/TRBV12-4
CASSLRTIYGYTF
>TRBJ2-1|few|TRBD2|TRBV10-3
CAISEGLAGGMQFF
>TRBJ1-1|-|-|TRBV10-2
CASSESGGASTEAFF